These 7 T cell receptor beta chains originate from one sample sequenced in a study of T cells in Graves' hyperthyroidism and ophthalmopathy. Using RNA transcripts as the source, TCR beta CDR3 regions were amplified. First-round RT-PCR with HTBI primers amplified the TCR CDR3 region. MiXCR, applied by TCRdb to the multiplex PCR reads, yields one record per CDR3 protein. The data show about 180,000 distinct CDR3 sequences, 15% to 20% seen once. The sequencing sample was made of blood. The receptors derive from a woman aged 45-59 years with Graves' hyperthyroidism.

In this sample, this clonotype turned up many times. The rearrangement uses TRBV3-1 and TRBJ2-3; a possible D gene is TRBD2 (5 bases). The CDR3 extends over 15 amino acids. CDR1 LGHDT and CDR2 YNNKEL come from the germline V gene (reference sequence). V dropped 0 bases and J dropped 6 bases, with 13 bases sitting between them. This chain's CDR3 is CASSQESSRGDTQYF. The DNA of the CDR3 is TGTGCCAGCAGCCAAGAAAGCTCCCGAGGGGATACGCAGTATTTT.

This clonotype showed up many times. The J gene is TRBJ2-5, the V gene TRBV7-8, with TRBD2 identical over 7 bases. V lost 5 bases and J lost 5; bases outside the gene matches: 11. The germline V gene encodes CDR1 SGHVS and CDR2 FQNEAQ. The CDR3 spans 15 residues. DNA for the CDR3: TGTGCCAGCAGCCCACGGGCGGGAGCAGAGGAGACCCAGTACTTC. Protein product: CASSPRAGAEETQYF.

This clonotype has a count of ten or more. The chain joins TRBV5-6 to TRBJ2-4, with a weak D call TRBD1 (5 bases). CDR3 size: 16 residues. CDR1 is SGHDT and CDR2 is YYEEEE in the germline V gene. Trimming took off 0 bases at V and 4 bases at J, with 14 bases between the two ends. The DNA for the CDR3 is TGTGCCAGCAGCTTGGTGGGGCCGACCCATAAAAACATTCAGTACTTC. Translation: CASSLVGPTHKNIQYF.

J is TRBJ1-1 and V is TRBV6-5; D remains unclear. The CDR3 spans 14 residues. V was clipped by 7 bases and J by 1 base, with 13 bases between them. Germline CDR1 is MNHEY and CDR2 is SVGAGI. The CDR3 reads CASNWGSRNTEAFF. The CDR3 DNA reads TGTGCCAGCAATTGGGGAAGCAGGAACACTGAAGCTTTCTTT.

This chain links TRBV5-5 with TRBJ2-7, with 9 bases identical to TRBD1. The CDR3 spans 13 residues. After removal of 4 bases from V and 6 bases from J, the junction contained 5 bases not matched to a gene. CDR1 and CDR2 (germline): SGHKS, YYEKEE (reference sequence). CDR3 sequence: CASSGDRAFEQYF. The DNA for the CDR3 is TGTGCCAGCAGCGGGGACAGGGCTTTCGAGCAGTACTTC.

This clonotype was observed many times. This rearrangement joins TRBV2 to TRBJ1-4; D may be TRBD1 (5 bases). There are 16 residues in the CDR3. Germline values: CDR1 SNHLY, CDR2 FYNNEI. Trimming pared 6 bases from V and 4 bases from J, leaving 18 bases between. CDR3 amino acids: CASSAPLTALNEKLFF. In DNA form, the CDR3 reads TGTGCCAGCAGCGCCCCCTTGACAGCCCTTAATGAAAAACTGTTTTTT.

Many counts were recorded for this clonotype. The rearrangement links TRBV20-1 to TRBJ2-1, with D possibly TRBD1 on 6 matching bases. The CDR3 length is 15 residues. Per the germline V gene, CDR1 is DFQATT and CDR2 is SNEGSKA (reference sequence). Trimming shortened V by 0 bases and J by 6 bases, and 15 bases separated the two germline ends. The CDR3 is CSARDLAGASNEQFF. The CDR3 DNA sequence: TGCAGTGCTAGAGATCTGGCAGGGGCCTCCAATGAGCAGTTCTTC.